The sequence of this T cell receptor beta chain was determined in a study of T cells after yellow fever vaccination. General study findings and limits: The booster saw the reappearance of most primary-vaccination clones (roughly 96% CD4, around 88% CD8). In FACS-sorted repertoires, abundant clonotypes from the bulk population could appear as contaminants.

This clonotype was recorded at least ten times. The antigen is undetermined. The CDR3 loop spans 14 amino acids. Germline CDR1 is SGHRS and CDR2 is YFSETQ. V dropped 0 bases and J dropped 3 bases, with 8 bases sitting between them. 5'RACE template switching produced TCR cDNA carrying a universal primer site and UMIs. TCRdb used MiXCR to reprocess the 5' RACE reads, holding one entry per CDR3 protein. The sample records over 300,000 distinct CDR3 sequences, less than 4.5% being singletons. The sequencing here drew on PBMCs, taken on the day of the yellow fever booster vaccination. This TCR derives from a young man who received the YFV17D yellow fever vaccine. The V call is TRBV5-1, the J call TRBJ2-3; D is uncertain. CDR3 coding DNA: TGCGCCAGCAGCTTGGCCGCTCGGACAGATACGCAGTATTTT. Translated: CASSLAARTDTQYF.